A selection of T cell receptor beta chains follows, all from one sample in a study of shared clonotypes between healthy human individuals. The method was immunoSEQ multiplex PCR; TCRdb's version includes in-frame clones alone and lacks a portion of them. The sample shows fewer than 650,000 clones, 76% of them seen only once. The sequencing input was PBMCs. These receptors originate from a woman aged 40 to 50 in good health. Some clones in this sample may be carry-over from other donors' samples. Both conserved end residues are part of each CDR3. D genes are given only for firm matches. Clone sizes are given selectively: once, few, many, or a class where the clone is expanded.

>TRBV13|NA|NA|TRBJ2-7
TGTGCCAGCAGCTTACATGCCTACGAGCAGTACTTC
CASSLHAYEQYF
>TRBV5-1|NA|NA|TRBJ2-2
TGCGCCAGCAGCTTGAACAGAAACACCGGGGAGCTGTTTTTT
CASSLNRNTGELFF
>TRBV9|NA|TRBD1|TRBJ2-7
TGTGCCAGCAGCGCAGGACAGGGAACCTACGAGCAGTACTTC
CASSAGQGTYEQYF
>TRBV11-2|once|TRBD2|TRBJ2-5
TGTGCCAGCAGCATGGGTAGCGGGAGAGGGGAGACCCAGTACTTC
CASSMGSGRGETQYF
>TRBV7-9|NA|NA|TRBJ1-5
TGTGCCAGCAGCTTAGTGGGAGGGTCTCAGCCCCAGCATTTT
CASSLVGGSQPQHF
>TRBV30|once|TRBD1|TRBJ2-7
TGTGCCTGGACTGGACAGGGAAGGCTTGTTGGTCACGAGCAGTACTTC
CAWTGQGRLVGHEQYF
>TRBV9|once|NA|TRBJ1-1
TGTGCCAGCAGCGTAGAGGGGACGAACACTGAAGCTTTCTTT
CASSVEGTNTEAFF
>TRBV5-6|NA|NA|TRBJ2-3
TGTGCCAGCAGCTTAAACGGCGGCGGCACAGATACGCAGTATTTT
CASSLNGGGTDTQYF
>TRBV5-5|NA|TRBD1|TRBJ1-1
TGTGCCAGCAGCCGAAGTGGACAGGCGACCACTGAAGCTTTCTTT
CASSRSGQATTEAFF
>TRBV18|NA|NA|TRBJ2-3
TGTGCCAGCTCACTTCGCCGAGGCCTGGGAGATACGCAGTATTTT
CASSLRRGLGDTQYF
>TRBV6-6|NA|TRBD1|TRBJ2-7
TGTGCCAGCAGTTTTAGGACAGGGGCTACCTACGAGCAGTACTTC
CASSFRTGATYEQYF
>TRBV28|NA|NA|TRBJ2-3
TGTGCCAGCAACTACAGGGACCGCACAGATACGCAGTATTTT
CASNYRDRTDTQYF
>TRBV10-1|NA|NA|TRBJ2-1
TGCGCCAGCAGTGATATTGGCGGGATAAATGAGCAGTTCTTC
CASSDIGGINEQFF
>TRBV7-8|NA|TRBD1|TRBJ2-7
TGTGCCAGCAGCTTCGGGACAGGGAGGGTAGTGCAGTACTTC
CASSFGTGRVVQYF
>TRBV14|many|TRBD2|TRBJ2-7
TGTGCCAGCAGCCAATACGGACTAGTCGGCTACGAGCAGTACTTC
CASSQYGLVGYEQYF
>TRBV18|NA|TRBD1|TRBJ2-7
TGTGCCAGCTCACCAAGACAGGGGGCCGAGCAGTACTTC
CASSPRQGAEQYF
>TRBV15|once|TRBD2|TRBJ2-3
TGTGCCACCAGCAGAGATGGTAGCGGGTACACAGATACGCAGTATTTT
CATSRDGSGYTDTQYF
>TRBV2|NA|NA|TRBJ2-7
TGTGCCAGCAGTGAAGCTGTCCAGCAGTACTTC
CASSEAVQQYF
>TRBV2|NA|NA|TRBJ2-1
TGTGCCAGCACTCGAACTGGGAACGGAAATGAGCAGTTCTTC
CASTRTGNGNEQFF
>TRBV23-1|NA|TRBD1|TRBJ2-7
TGCGCCAGAGTCTCCGGGACAGGGATCCCCGAGCAGTACTTC
CARVSGTGIPEQYF
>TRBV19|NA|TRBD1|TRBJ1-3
TGTGCCAGTAGTACCCGACAGGGCTCTGGAAACACCATATATTTT
CASSTRQGSGNTIYF
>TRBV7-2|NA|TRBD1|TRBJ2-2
TGTGCCAGCAGCCCTTCGACAGGGGGCGCAGCCGGGGAGCTGTTTTTT
CASSPSTGGAAGELFF
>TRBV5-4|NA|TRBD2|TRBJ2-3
TGTGCCAGCAGCTTGTTTACTAGCGGGAGGGATACGCAGTATTTT
CASSLFTSGRDTQYF
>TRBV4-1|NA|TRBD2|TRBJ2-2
TGCGCCAGCAGCCCCGGACTAGCGGGTGCCCGCACCGGGGAGCTGTTTTTT
CASSPGLAGARTGELFF
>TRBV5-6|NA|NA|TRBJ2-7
TGTGCCAGCAGCTTTGCCCTCCCGGAGCGGGTTTACTACGAGCAGTACTTC
CASSFALPERVYYEQYF
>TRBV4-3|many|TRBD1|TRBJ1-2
TGCGCCAGCAGCCAAGATGCCGAGGGGGCTTTGGGCTACACCTTC
CASSQDAEGALGYTF
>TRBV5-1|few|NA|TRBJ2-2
TGCGCCAGTAGGGCCAGGGGCGGAGGTACAAACACCGGGGAGCTGTTTTTT
CASRARGGGTNTGELFF
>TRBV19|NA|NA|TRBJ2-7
TGTGCCAGTAACCCCAGGGGAAGCTACGAGCAGTACTTC
CASNPRGSYEQYF
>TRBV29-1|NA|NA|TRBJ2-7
TGCAGCGTAGAAACAAGTTACGAGCAGTACTTC
CSVETSYEQYF
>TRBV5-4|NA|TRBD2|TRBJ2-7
TGTGCCAGCAGCCCGGGGACTAGCGGGAGGTTCTCCTACGAGCAGTACTTC
CASSPGTSGRFSYEQYF
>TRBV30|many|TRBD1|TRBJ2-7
TGTGCCTGGCAGGGGGCCGGTTACGAGCAGTACTTC
CAWQGAGYEQYF